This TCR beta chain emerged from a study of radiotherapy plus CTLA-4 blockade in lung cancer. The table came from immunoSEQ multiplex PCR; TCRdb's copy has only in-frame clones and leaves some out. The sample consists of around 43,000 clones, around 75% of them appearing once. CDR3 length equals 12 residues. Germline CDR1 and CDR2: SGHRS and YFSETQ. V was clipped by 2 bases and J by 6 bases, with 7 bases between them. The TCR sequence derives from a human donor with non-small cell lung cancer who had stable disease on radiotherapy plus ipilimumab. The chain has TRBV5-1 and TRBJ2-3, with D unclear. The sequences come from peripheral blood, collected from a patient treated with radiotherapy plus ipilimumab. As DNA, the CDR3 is TGCGCCAGCAGCTTCTCCCTGGATACGCAGTATTTT. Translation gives CASSFSLDTQYF.